Described below is a single T cell receptor beta chain sequence and its context. The antigen remains undetermined. The sample originates from a study of cytomegalovirus exposure and HLA in healthy donors. About the research overall: HLA-typed donors were the source of 83 million or so unique TCRs held in an early data release. Study-level points and caveats: The study listed roughly 160 cytomegalovirus-associated TCR beta chains. In a later analysis, at a false discovery rate of 0.05, fewer than 20,000 TCR beta sequences matched HLA alleles.

Primers for the PCR totalled 60 Vbeta and 13 Jbeta. Measured with immunoSEQ multiplex PCR; TCRdb has only the in-frame clones, and not every one. The profile covers about 180,000 clones, with about four fifths appearing a single time and 1.5% to 2% taken by the ten largest. Germline V gene lookup returns CDR1 GTSNPN and CDR2 SVGIG (reference sequence). CDR3 length equals 14 residues. V lost 0 bases to trimming and J lost 6 bases, with 13 bases between them. Each donor was healthy, and each was a bone marrow donor. The gene calls are TRBV30 and TRBJ2-3, with D possibly being TRBD1 (6 bases). Sequencing was done on a sample of PBMCs. This receptor was obtained from a woman between 25 and 40 years old in good health and CMV-seronegative. CDR3 in DNA: TGTGCCTGGAGTGTACCCACAGGGTCCGATACGCAGTATTTT. Its translation: CAWSVPTGSDTQYF.